One sample yielded the 9 T cell receptor beta chains listed below, sequenced in a study of blood T cell repertoires in COVID-19. Clones were read by immunoSEQ multiplex PCR, and TCRdb kept only the in-frame ones, dropping some. The table records under 130,000 clones, 65% to 75% of them present only once. The source material was peripheral blood. These receptors were taken from an elderly man with acute or convalescent COVID-19.

The chain recombines TRBV11-3 with TRBJ1-1; no definite D call. The germline CDR1 and CDR2 sequences are SGHNT and YENEEA. There are 13 residues in the CDR3. V was trimmed by 4 bases and J by 3 bases, leaving 9 bases between them. CDR3: CASSSEGYTEAFF. In DNA, the CDR3 is TGTGCCAGCAGCTCGGAGGGCTACACTGAAGCTTTCTTT.

The sample holds one count of this clone. The rearrangement joins TRBV19 to TRBJ2-6; D is uncertain. V was clipped by 3 bases and J by 4 bases, with 4 bases between them. CDR1 is LNHDA, CDR2 SQIVND, per germline (reference sequence). This CDR3 is 13 amino acids long. This chain's CDR3 is CASSITGANVLTF. In DNA form, the CDR3 reads TGTGCCAGTAGTATCACAGGGGCCAACGTCCTGACTTTC. The variable domain in full, completed from reference TRBV19 and TRBJ2-6, reads DGGITQSPKYLFRKEGQNVTLSCEQNLNHDAMYWYRQDPGQGLRLIYYSQIVNDFQKGDIAEGYSVSREKKESFPLTVTSAQKNPTAFYLCASSITGANVLTFGAGSRLTVL.

The genes are TRBV4-3 and TRBJ2-3; TRBD2 agrees at 12 bases. V dropped 3 bases and J dropped 10; count of bases not matched to a gene: 5. Per germline, CDR1 LGHNA and CDR2 YSLEER. CDR3 length: 14 residues. The DNA for the CDR3 is TGCGCCAGCAGCCAGGGACTAGCGGGCAGGGCGCAGTATTTT. Its translation is CASSQGLAGRAQYF.

The chain couples TRBV28 to TRBJ1-5; D possibly corresponds to TRBD1 (6 bases). The CDR3 is 14 amino acids. Germline V gives CDR1 MDHEN, CDR2 SYDVKM. V dropped 8 bases and J dropped 7 bases, with 18 bases sitting between them. The CDR3 DNA is TGTGCCAGCTATGAAACAGGGAGTCGACAGCCCCAGCATTTT. It translates to CASYETGSRQPQHF. The whole variable domain, remainder taken from reference TRBV28 and TRBJ1-5, is DVKVTQSSRYLVKRTGEKVFLECVQDMDHENMFWYRQDPGLGLRLIYFSYDVKMKEKGDIPEGYSVSREKKERFSLILESASTNQTSMYLCASYETGSRQPQHFGDGTRLSIL.

The chain links TRBV18 to TRBJ1-2; a possible D gene is TRBD1 (5 bases). The germline gives CDR1 KGHSH, CDR2 LQKENI. The CDR3 has 16 amino acids. V was clipped by 4 bases and J by 7 bases, with 22 bases between them. The CDR3 protein is CASSLPGRGTQGGYTF. DNA of the CDR3: TGTGCCAGCTCACTACCGGGAAGAGGTACTCAGGGTGGCTACACCTTC.

The chain employs TRBV19 and TRBJ1-5; D gene unclear. The CDR3 has 13 amino acids. The germline V and J ends were trimmed by 3 bases and 4 bases, with 7 bases remaining between them. Germline-derived CDR1 and CDR2 are LNHDA and SQIVND (reference sequence). CDR3 loop: CASSIYENQPQHF. The CDR3 region has the DNA TGTGCCAGTAGTATCTACGAAAATCAGCCCCAGCATTTT. Full variable domain (remainder filled in from reference TRBV19 and TRBJ1-5): DGGITQSPKYLFRKEGQNVTLSCEQNLNHDAMYWYRQDPGQGLRLIYYSQIVNDFQKGDIAEGYSVSREKKESFPLTVTSAQKNPTAFYLCASSIYENQPQHFGDGTRLSIL.

This clone turned up a few times. V is TRBV19 and J is TRBJ1-3, with a weak D call TRBD1 (5 bases). The CDR3 is 18 amino acids. Germline assignment: CDR1 LNHDA and CDR2 SQIVND (reference sequence). V was shortened by 3 bases and J by 0 bases, with 18 bases between the two germline ends. Here the CDR3 DNA reads TGTGCCAGTAGTATGGCCCGACAGTTCGGGAGCTCTGGAAACACCATATATTTT. As protein: CASSMARQFGSSGNTIYF.

The chain employs TRBV27 and TRBJ2-2; possible D gene TRBD1, 6 bases. Germline CDR1 and CDR2: MNHEY and SMNVEV (reference sequence). This CDR3 contains 15 residues. Deletions cut 6 bases from V and 2 bases from J, with 13 bases between. This CDR3 is CASRRQASNTGELFF. DNA for the CDR3: TGTGCCAGCAGAAGACAGGCGTCTAACACCGGGGAGCTGTTTTTT.

The chain has TRBV28 and TRBJ2-3, with D hard to call. V shed 5 bases and J shed 2 bases, with 5 bases lying between them. The CDR3 loop spans 12 amino acids. Germline V gene data show CDR1 as MDHEN and CDR2 as SYDVKM. The CDR3 DNA reads as TGTGCCAGCAGTGCAGTCACAGATACGCAGTATTTT. This codes for CASSAVTDTQYF.